This entry is about one T cell receptor (beta chain). The sample is drawn from a study of technical replicates of blood from several donors. Germline lookup yields CDR1 MGHRA and CDR2 YSYEKL. There are 14 residues in the CDR3. V was cut by 3 bases and J by 1 base, with 9 bases left in between. The table came from immunoSEQ multiplex PCR; TCRdb's copy has only in-frame clones and leaves some out. The table records tens of thousands of clones, around 90% of them present only once. The chain employs TRBV4-1 and TRBJ1-1; possibly TRBD1 for D (6 bases). Input material: T cells isolated from PBMCs. The TCR comes from a human donor in good health. Some clones in this sample may be carry-over from other donors' samples. The CDR3 loop is CASSQTTGNTEAFF. The CDR3 nucleotides read TGCGCCAGCAGCCAGACGACAGGGAACACTGAAGCTTTCTTT.